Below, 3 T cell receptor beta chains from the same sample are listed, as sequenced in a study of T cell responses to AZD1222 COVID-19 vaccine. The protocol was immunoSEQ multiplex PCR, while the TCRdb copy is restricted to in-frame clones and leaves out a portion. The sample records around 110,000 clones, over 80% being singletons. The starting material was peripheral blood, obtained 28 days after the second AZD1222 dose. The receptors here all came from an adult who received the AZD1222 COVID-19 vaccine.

The CDR3 region is CATTTEGLAGGPSNEQFF. CDR3 nucleotide sequence: TGTGCCACCACGACCGAAGGACTAGCGGGAGGGCCGAGCAATGAGCAGTTCTTC. The V and J genes are TRBV19 and TRBJ2-1; the match to TRBD2 covers 15 bases. V gave up 10 bases and J gave up 6 bases; unmatched junction bases: 16. Per germline, CDR1 LNHDA and CDR2 SQIVND (reference sequence). The CDR3 has 18 residues. The entire variable domain, with the rest obtained from reference TRBV19 and TRBJ2-1, is as follows: DGGITQSPKYLFRKEGQNVTLSCEQNLNHDAMYWYRQDPGQGLRLIYYSQIVNDFQKGDIAEGYSVSREKKESFPLTVTSAQKNPTAFYLCATTTEGLAGGPSNEQFFGPGTRLTVL.

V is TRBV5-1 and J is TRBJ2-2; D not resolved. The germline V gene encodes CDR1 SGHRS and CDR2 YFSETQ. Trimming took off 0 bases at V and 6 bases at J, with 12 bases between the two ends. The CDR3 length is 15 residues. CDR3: CASSLDGSGAGELFF. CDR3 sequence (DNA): TGCGCCAGCAGCTTGGATGGGTCTGGGGCCGGGGAGCTGTTTTTT. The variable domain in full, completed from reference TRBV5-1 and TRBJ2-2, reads KAGVTQTPRYLIKTRGQQVTLSCSPISGHRSVSWYQQTPGQGLQFLFEYFSETQRNKGNFPGRFSGRQFSNSRSEMNVSTLELGDSALYLCASSLDGSGAGELFFGEGSRLTVL.

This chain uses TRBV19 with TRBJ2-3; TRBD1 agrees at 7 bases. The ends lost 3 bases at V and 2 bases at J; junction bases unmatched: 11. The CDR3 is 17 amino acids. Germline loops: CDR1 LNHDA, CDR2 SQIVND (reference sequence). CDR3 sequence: CASSILPKGGSTDTQYF. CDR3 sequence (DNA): TGTGCCAGTAGTATTCTCCCTAAAGGGGGCTCCACAGATACGCAGTATTTT.